A single sample is the source of the 28 T cell receptor beta chains below, sequenced in a study of cytomegalovirus exposure and HLA in healthy donors. PCR involved 60 Vbeta and 13 Jbeta primers. The data were produced by immunoSEQ multiplex PCR, yet TCRdb's version contains in-frame clones alone and is incomplete. The data show approximately 69,000 clones, 60% to 80% seen once. The sample taken for sequencing was PBMCs. These TCRs come from a woman in her 30s in good health and CMV-seropositive.

The J gene is TRBJ1-1, the V gene TRBV28; 7 positions match TRBD1. This CDR3 comprises 13 residues. CDR1 and CDR2 from the germline V gene are MDHEN and SYDVKM. Germline trimming cut 6 bases from V and 11 bases from J; bases unmatched to any gene: 12. The CDR3 DNA reads TGTGCCAGCAGCGCCGGACAGGCAAGCGGGGCTTTCTTT. This encodes CASSAGQASGAFF.

The V call is TRBV5-1, the J call TRBJ1-1, with 10 bases lining up with TRBD1. This CDR3 is 16 amino acids long. The trim removed 4 bases at V and 0 bases at J, leaving 6 bases unmatched. Germline V lookup: CDR1 SGHRS, CDR2 YFSETQ. Here the CDR3 reads CASSPGTGALNTEAFF. CDR3 DNA sequence: TGCGCCAGCAGCCCAGGGACAGGGGCACTGAACACTGAAGCTTTCTTT.

The genes are TRBV29-1 and TRBJ2-5, with D possibly being TRBD2 (6 bases). This CDR3 contains 13 residues. Germline CDR1 reads SQVTM; CDR2 reads ANQGSEA. V lost 6 bases to trimming and J lost 2 bases, with 13 bases between them. CDR3 region: CSVDLATQETQYF. CDR3 DNA: TGCAGCGTAGACCTAGCGACTCAAGAGACCCAGTACTTC.

The chain couples TRBV7-9 to TRBJ2-3; D uncertain. V shed 2 bases and J shed 0 bases, with 6 bases lying between them. Germline-derived CDR1 and CDR2 are SEHNR and FQNEAQ (reference sequence). This CDR3 contains 14 residues. The CDR3 DNA is TGTGCCAGCAGCTTACAGGCTAGCACAGATACGCAGTATTTT. Translated, it gives CASSLQASTDTQYF.

The V and J genes are TRBV11-2 and TRBJ2-2; no firm D call. Looked up from germline, CDR1 is SGHAT and CDR2 is FQNNGV. V was cut by 5 bases and J by 8 bases, with 6 bases left in between. The length of the CDR3 is 11 residues. The CDR3 DNA reads TGTGCCAGCAGCCTCCGGGGGGAGCTGTTTTTT. Translation gives CASSLRGELFF.

The rearrangement links TRBV28 to TRBJ2-7; 7 bases align to TRBD2. V gave up 3 bases and J gave up 1 base; unmatched junction bases: 3. The CDR3 consists of 14 residues. Per germline, CDR1 MDHEN and CDR2 SYDVKM. The CDR3, as DNA: TGTGCCAGCAGTTTTGGGGGGGATTCCTACGAGCAGTACTTC. This encodes CASSFGGDSYEQYF.

The V and J genes are TRBV15 and TRBJ2-7; D might be TRBD2 (5 bases). Germline CDR1 LNHNV, CDR2 YYDKDF (reference sequence). Trimming removed 4 bases from V and 5 bases from J, with 12 bases in between. This CDR3 is 13 amino acids long. Here the CDR3 reads CATSKTLRDEQYF. CDR3 coding DNA: TGTGCCACCAGCAAAACTTTGAGGGACGAGCAGTACTTC.

CDR3 DNA sequence: TGTGCCACCAATCAGGGTCGGACTGAAGCTTTCTTT. Protein sequence: CATNQGRTEAFF. The chain employs TRBV6-5 and TRBJ1-1, with a weak D call TRBD1 (5 bases). The V and J ends lost 10 bases and 5 bases respectively, with 14 bases between them. The CDR3 loop spans 12 amino acids. The germline gives CDR1 MNHEY, CDR2 SVGAGI.

The chain is built from TRBV5-1 and TRBJ2-3; 8 nucleotides line up with TRBD1. Germline assignment: CDR1 SGHRS and CDR2 YFSETQ. V lost 4 bases, J lost 0 bases, and 7 bases stayed unmatched. The CDR3 sequence is 16 residues long. CDR3 protein: CASSPGDRTSTDTQYF. In nucleotides, the CDR3 is TGCGCCAGCAGCCCTGGGGACAGGACAAGCACAGATACGCAGTATTTT.

The CDR3 DNA follows: TGTGCCAGCAGCGTAGGAGGGGGTGATGAAAAACTGTTTTTT. It translates to CASSVGGGDEKLFF. This chain connects TRBV9 to TRBJ1-4; TRBD1 might be the D (6 bases). V dropped 0 bases and J dropped 6 bases, with 9 bases sitting between them. This CDR3 contains 14 residues. Germline V gene sequence: CDR1 SGDLS, CDR2 YYNGEE.

V and J are TRBV13 and TRBJ2-7; TRBD2 matches 10 bases. This CDR3 comprises 18 residues. Unmatched junction bases numbered 19, after V lost 4 bases and J lost 7 bases. Per germline, CDR1 PRHDT and CDR2 FYEKMQ (reference sequence). DNA for the CDR3: TGTGCCAGCAGCTCATTCGGGACTAGCGATCGCTGGACGGGGGAGCAGTACTTC. This gives the protein CASSSFGTSDRWTGEQYF.

This clone was recorded only once. The chain has TRBV19 and TRBJ2-2; TRBD2 aligns across 7 bases. The length of the CDR3 is 15 residues. J gave up 4 bases and V 5 bases, and 7 bases lay outside the gene matches. The germline V gene encodes CDR1 LNHDA and CDR2 SQIVND (reference sequence). For the CDR3, the DNA is TGTGCCAGTAGTCTTGGGAGGGCTCTCACCGGGGAGCTGTTTTTT. Amino acid sequence: CASSLGRALTGELFF.

This chain joins TRBV4-3 and TRBJ2-3; TRBD2 matches at 7 bases. Looked up from germline, CDR1 is LGHNA and CDR2 is YSLEER. The V gene end was trimmed by 5 bases and the J gene end by 2 bases; junction bases not matched to a gene: 10. The CDR3 consists of 16 residues. The CDR3 spells CASSYLAELTTDTQYF. The CDR3 nucleotides are TGCGCCAGCAGCTACCTAGCGGAGTTGACCACAGATACGCAGTATTTT.

This rearrangement joins TRBV4-2 to TRBJ1-4; 8 nucleotides align to TRBD1. The CDR3 loop spans 15 amino acids. Germline CDR1 LGHNA, CDR2 YNFKEQ. J gave up 8 bases and V 4 bases, and 9 bases lay outside the gene matches. This CDR3 reads CASSPLTGGGEKLFF. Written as DNA, the CDR3 is TGTGCCAGCAGCCCTCTTACAGGGGGTGGGGAAAAACTGTTTTTT.

The V call is TRBV30, the J call TRBJ2-3, with D possibly being TRBD2 (6 bases). This CDR3 is built from 13 residues. Germline loops: CDR1 GTSNPN, CDR2 SVGIG (reference sequence). V shed 0 bases and J shed 4 bases, with 8 bases lying between them. The CDR3 region is CAWSVRRADTQYF. The CDR3 bases are TGTGCCTGGAGTGTACGGAGGGCAGATACGCAGTATTTT.

There are a few counts of this clone. The chain recombines TRBV18 with TRBJ2-5, with D possibly TRBD2 on 5 matching bases. The V end was cut by 3 bases, the J end by 4 bases, with 15 bases between. Germline V gene data show CDR1 as KGHSH and CDR2 as LQKENI. The length of the CDR3 is 15 residues. For the CDR3, the DNA is TGTGCCAGCTCACCCTTGGGTAGTGGAGGAGAGACCCAGTACTTC. The encoded protein is CASSPLGSGGETQYF.

The chain combines TRBV6-5 with TRBJ2-5, with a tentative D call TRBD2 (6 bases). Trimming removed 2 bases from V and 1 base from J, with 11 bases in between. Germline CDR1 reads MNHEY; CDR2 reads SVGAGI. The CDR3 has 15 amino acids. The CDR3, as DNA: TGTGCCAGCAGTTACGGGGGGAATGTCCAAGAGACCCAGTACTTC. Translated: CASSYGGNVQETQYF.

The chain is built from TRBV5-6 and TRBJ1-1; 8 bases are a match to TRBD1. The trim removed 4 bases at V and 0 bases at J, leaving 5 bases unmatched. Germline loops: CDR1 SGHDT, CDR2 YYEEEE. The CDR3 loop spans 15 amino acids. The CDR3 DNA sequence: TGTGCCAGCAGCGGCGTGACAGGGGTGAACACTGAAGCTTTCTTT. This gives the protein CASSGVTGVNTEAFF.

This clone occurred a few times. This chain connects TRBV7-6 to TRBJ2-7, with TRBD1 identical over 7 bases. The V gene's germline CDR1 is SGHVS and CDR2 FNYEAQ. The J segment lost 6 bases and the V segment lost 5 bases, leaving 7 bases of the junction unmatched. CDR3 size: 13 residues. The CDR3 loop reads CASSPAQGIEQYF. The CDR3 DNA follows: TGTGCCAGCAGCCCGGCACAGGGGATCGAGCAGTACTTC.

The chain uses TRBV6-5 and TRBJ2-3; 8 bases line up with TRBD1. Germline values: CDR1 MNHEY, CDR2 SVGAGI. Trimming cost V 6 bases and J 2 bases; bases outside gene matches: 7. This CDR3 region has 15 residues. CDR3 residues: CASSPGGRDTDTQYF. DNA of the CDR3: TGTGCCAGCAGCCCAGGGGGCAGAGACACAGATACGCAGTATTTT.

V usage is TRBV28 and J usage is TRBJ1-5, with 10 bases fitting TRBD1. The V gene's germline CDR1 is MDHEN and CDR2 SYDVKM. J gave up 5 bases and V 4 bases, and 5 bases lay outside the gene matches. This CDR3 is built from 15 residues. Written as DNA, the CDR3 is TGTGCCAGCAGTTCAGCCGGGACAGGGGATCAGCCCCAGCATTTT. This translates into CASSSAGTGDQPQHF.

This clone occurred a few times. The sample contains more than one DNA sequence encoding this CDR3. The CDR3 protein is CSARLVYEQYF. The DNA of the CDR3 is TGCAGTGCCCGACTGGTCTACGAGCAGTACTTC. V gene TRBV20-1 combines with J gene TRBJ2-7; no reliable D call. V lost 6 bases and J lost 3, with 9 bases in between. Germline CDR1 DFQATT, CDR2 SNEGSKA (reference sequence). This CDR3 has 11 amino acids.

The chain links TRBV4-1 to TRBJ2-1; tentatively, D is TRBD1 (6 bases). Per the germline V gene, CDR1 is MGHRA and CDR2 is YSYEKL. The CDR3 contains 17 residues. The V and J ends lost 3 bases and 0 bases respectively, with 15 bases between them. The CDR3 bases are TGCGCCAGCAGCCACCCACGGACAGAGAGCTCCTACAATGAGCAGTTCTTC. It codes for CASSHPRTESSYNEQFF.

This clone turned up a few times. The chain links TRBV6-5 to TRBJ1-3; no definite D call. This CDR3 spans 15 amino acids. Trimming took off 5 bases at V and 0 bases at J, with 11 bases between the two ends. Per the germline V gene, CDR1 is MNHEY and CDR2 is SVGAGI. The CDR3 region is CASSLRGLSGNTIYF. CDR3 nucleotide sequence: TGTGCCAGCAGTCTACGCGGGCTCTCTGGAAACACCATATATTTT.

This clone was seen a few times. The V call is TRBV4-2, the J call TRBJ1-2; possible D gene TRBD1, 6 bases. This CDR3 is built from 15 residues. Deletions cut 6 bases from V and 3 bases from J, with 17 bases between. CDR1 and CDR2 (germline): LGHNA, YNFKEQ. Written as DNA, the CDR3 is TGTGCCAGCAGGGGACGAAAAAGGGGGTACTATGGCTACACCTTC. The encoded protein is CASRGRKRGYYGYTF.

The chain carries TRBV2 and TRBJ1-1; 8 bases line up with TRBD1. The V gene's germline CDR1 is SNHLY and CDR2 FYNNEI. The V segment lost 6 bases and the J segment 2 bases; nucleotides outside the gene matches: 5. CDR3 length: 14 amino acids. CDR3 sequence (DNA): TGTGCCAGCAGCCGACAGGGGACTAACACTGAAGCTTTCTTT. This codes for CASSRQGTNTEAFF.

The J gene is TRBJ2-2, the V gene TRBV11-2, with no clear D. V lost 6 bases and J 7 bases, leaving 15 bases between the germline ends. The CDR3 loop spans 14 amino acids. CDR1 and CDR2 from the germline V gene are SGHAT and FQNNGV. The CDR3 DNA sequence: TGTGCCAGCAGGCCTACCTCAGGCAGCGGGGAGCTGTTTTTT. It translates to CASRPTSGSGELFF.

The chain recombines TRBV30 with TRBJ1-5, with D maybe TRBD1 (5 bases). V shed 0 bases and J shed 1 base, with 13 bases lying between them. Germline V gene sequence: CDR1 GTSNPN, CDR2 SVGIG (reference sequence). This CDR3 has 16 residues. In nucleotides, the CDR3 is TGTGCCTGGAGTGTTTACGGCAGGGTGAGCAATCAGCCCCAGCATTTT. Protein product: CAWSVYGRVSNQPQHF.